This T cell receptor (beta chain) derives from a study of blood T cell repertoires in COVID-19. Study-wide context: Sites in the United States, Italy and Spain provided acute and convalescent COVID-19 samples. T cells, B-cell-depleted T cells, or PBMCs supplied cDNA or gDNA.

Trimming removed 3 bases at V and 4 bases at J, with 12 bases between. CDR3 length equals 14 residues. CDR1 LNHNV and CDR2 YYDKDF come from the germline V gene (reference sequence). Authors' processing steps: How many nucleated cells were present was estimated from reference gene primer amplification. Method: immunoSEQ multiplex PCR; TCRdb's copy keeps in-frame clones and lacks some. D and trimming were read from the DNA, whereas the V and J calls and clone size are those reported in that table. Among roughly 190,000 clones listed, about 85% were seen once. This TCR was recovered from a woman aged 80 or over in a cohort sampled during active or convalescent COVID-19. This rearrangement joins TRBV15 to TRBJ1-2; D is undetermined. The specimen was peripheral blood. As DNA, the CDR3 is TGTGCCACCAGCAGGCAAAAGGAGGGCTATGGCTACACCTTC. Amino acid sequence: CATSRQKEGYGYTF.